The present T cell receptor beta chain was sequenced within a study of OX40 agonist ivuxolimab in advanced cancers. Study overall: Dose-escalation patients suffered from hepatocellular carcinoma, melanoma, renal cell or head and neck cancer. Having had anti-PD-1, anti-PD-L1 or anti-CTLA-4 therapy before was allowed, and around 39% had some.

The CDR3 length is 15 residues. Trimming at V came to 4 bases and at J to 2 bases, leaving 7 bases not matched to a gene. Per germline, CDR1 MGHRA and CDR2 YSYEKL. Measured with immunoSEQ multiplex PCR; TCRdb has only the in-frame clones, and not every one. The repertoire holds some 66,000 clones, with roughly 84% as singletons. This TCR derives from an adult with an advanced solid tumor such as melanoma, head and neck, liver or kidney cancer. The material sequenced was CD4+ or CD8+ T cells sorted from blood, taken in a trial of the OX40 agonist ivuxolimab. V gene TRBV4-1 combines with J gene TRBJ2-7; 8 bases agree with TRBD2. In nucleotides, the CDR3 is TGCGCCAGCAGCCTTGCCGGGACTAGTCCCTACGAGCAGTACTTC. Translation: CASSLAGTSPYEQYF.